This T cell receptor (beta chain) is from a study of T cells in Graves' hyperthyroidism and ophthalmopathy. RNA transcripts provided the source from which TCR beta CDR3 regions were amplified. When the TCR CDR3 underwent first-round RT-PCR, the HTBI primer set was used. One entry per CDR3 protein, called by TCRdb with MiXCR from the multiplex PCR reads. The sample carries some 510,000 distinct CDR3 sequences, under 25% recorded once. General study results and limits: For ophthalmopathy, model prediction preceded onset by a median approximately 6 months.

This clonotype was seen many times. Its antigen is currently unknown. V was trimmed by 3 bases and J by 5 bases, leaving 17 bases between them. CDR1 and CDR2 from the germline V gene are DFQATT and SNEGSKA (reference sequence). The CDR3 runs to 14 residues. The chain links TRBV20-1 to TRBJ2-7, with D unclear. The sequencing sample was made of blood. The source of this sequence is a man between 18 and 35 years old with Graves' hyperthyroidism. In nucleotides, the CDR3 is TGCAGTGCTAGCCGAGGCCGGGTCAGCAACGAGCAGTACTTC. Translation: CSASRGRVSNEQYF.